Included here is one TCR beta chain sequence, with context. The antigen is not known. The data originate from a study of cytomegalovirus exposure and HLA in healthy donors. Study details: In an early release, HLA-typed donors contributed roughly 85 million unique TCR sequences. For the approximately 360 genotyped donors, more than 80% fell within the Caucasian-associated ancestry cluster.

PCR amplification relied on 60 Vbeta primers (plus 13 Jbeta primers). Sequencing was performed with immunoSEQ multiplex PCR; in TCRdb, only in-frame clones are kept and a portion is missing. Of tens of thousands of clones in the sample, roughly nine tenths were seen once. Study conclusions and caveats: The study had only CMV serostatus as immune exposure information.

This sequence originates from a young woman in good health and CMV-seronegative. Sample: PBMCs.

CDR3 DNA sequence: TGTGCCAGCAGTTTTAGAGGACAGGACAGGGAGACCCAGTACTTC. This gives the protein CASSFRGQDRETQYF. V usage is TRBV27 and J usage is TRBJ2-5; 7 bases map to TRBD1. The V segment lost 3 bases and the J segment 5 bases; nucleotides outside the gene matches: 9. This CDR3 region has 15 residues. Germline values: CDR1 MNHEY, CDR2 SMNVEV (reference sequence).